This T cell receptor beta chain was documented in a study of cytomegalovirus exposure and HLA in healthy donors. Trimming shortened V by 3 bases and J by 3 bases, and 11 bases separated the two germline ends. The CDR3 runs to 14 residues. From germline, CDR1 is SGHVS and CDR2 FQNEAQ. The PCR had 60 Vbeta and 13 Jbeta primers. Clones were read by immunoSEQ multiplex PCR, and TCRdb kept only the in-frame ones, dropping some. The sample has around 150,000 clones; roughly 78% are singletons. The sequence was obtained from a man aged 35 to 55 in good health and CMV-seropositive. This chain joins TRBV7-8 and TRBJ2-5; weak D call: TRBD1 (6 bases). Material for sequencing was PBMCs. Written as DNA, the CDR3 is TGTGCCAGCAGCTTTGTTCAGGGGAAAGAGACCCAGTACTTC. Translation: CASSFVQGKETQYF.